These T cell receptor beta chains were read from a single sample in a study of blood T cell repertoires in COVID-19. The repertoire was sequenced with immunoSEQ multiplex PCR; TCRdb's copy has only in-frame clones and lacks some. The sample lists a few hundred thousand clones; approximately 81% were seen once. The sequenced sample consisted of peripheral blood. These receptors were collected from a young man with active or convalescent COVID-19. Both conserved end residues are part of each CDR3. The D gene is left open where the match is weak. A clone size is listed for some rows: how often the clone was seen (once, few, many), or a class if it is expanded.

TGTGCCAGCAGTTACGGGAAAGCGGGGAGCTACGAGCAGTACTTC	CASSYGKAGSYEQYF	TRBD2	-	TRBV6-5	TRBJ2-7
TGTGCCAGCAGCTCGATTAAAAGCCCCGCAGATACGCAGTATTTT	CASSSIKSPADTQYF	-	-	TRBV7-8	TRBJ2-3
TGTGCCAGCAGTCTCCGGTCCTACAATGAGCAGTTCTTC	CASSLRSYNEQFF	-	-	TRBV6-5	TRBJ2-1
TGTGCCAGCAGTACATACAGGGGCATAGTGGATGGCTACACCTTC	CASSTYRGIVDGYTF	TRBD1	-	TRBV6-5	TRBJ1-2
TGTGCCAGCAAGGGGACAGGTCGCTATAGTGAGCAGTTCTTC	CASKGTGRYSEQFF	TRBD1	-	TRBV28	TRBJ2-1
TGCGCCAGCAGCCTGCGGGCTGACACTGAAGCTTTCTTT	CASSLRADTEAFF	-	-	TRBV5-1	TRBJ1-1
TGCGCCAGCAGCCAGTCGATGGAGGAACAGACGACTTTCTATGGCTACACCTTC	CASSQSMEEQTTFYGYTF	-	-	TRBV4-3	TRBJ1-2
TGTGCCAGCAGCCCCGGTGCATTCGGGGGGCCATATGGCTACACCTTC	CASSPGAFGGPYGYTF	-	few	TRBV7-8	TRBJ1-2
TGCGCCAGCAAAGGAGGGGTTCTGAACACTGAAGCTTTCTTT	CASKGGVLNTEAFF	-	-	TRBV10-2	TRBJ1-1
TGTGCCAGCAGTTCCGCCCGACTACTATCCTACGAGCAGTACTTC	CASSSARLLSYEQYF	-	-	TRBV28	TRBJ2-7
TGTGCCAGCAGTGGACCCGGAGGTAGTTGGGAGCAGTTCTTC	CASSGPGGSWEQFF	-	-	TRBV2	TRBJ2-1
TGCGCCAGCAGCCAGACGGGGACTAGTTTTTTCAATGAGCAGTTCTTC	CASSQTGTSFFNEQFF	TRBD2	-	TRBV4-3	TRBJ2-1
TGCGCCAGCAGCCAAGACGTGGGGAGCTCCTACGAGCAGTACTTC	CASSQDVGSSYEQYF	-	-	TRBV4-3	TRBJ2-7
TGTGCCAGCAGTGAAGGACCCGCAGGTCAAACCCAGCATTTT	CASSEGPAGQTQHF	-	-	TRBV6-1	TRBJ1-5
TGTGCCAGCAGGGAAGACAGGGGAGGAAATCAGCCCCAGCATTTT	CASREDRGGNQPQHF	TRBD1	-	TRBV28	TRBJ1-5
TGTGCCAGCAGTCGGGATGACAGGGATAATCAGCCCCAGCATTTT	CASSRDDRDNQPQHF	TRBD1	-	TRBV5-5	TRBJ1-5
TGTGCCAGCTCACTGGAAACAGGATACTCTGGAAACACCATATATTTT	CASSLETGYSGNTIYF	-	-	TRBV18	TRBJ1-3
TGTGCCAGCAGTGAATTCGGGGGAGGGGATCCACCCCTCCACTTT	CASSEFGGGDPPLHF	-	-	TRBV2	TRBJ1-6
TGTGCCAGCAGCCGCCAGGGGGCCACCTACGAGCAGTACTTC	CASSRQGATYEQYF	TRBD1	-	TRBV5-4	TRBJ2-7
TGTGCCACCAGTGATAGACAGGGGTCTGAGCAGTTCTTC	CATSDRQGSEQFF	TRBD1	-	TRBV24-1	TRBJ2-1
TGTGCCAGCAGCTCCCCGGGACTAGCGGAGACCCAGTACTTC	CASSSPGLAETQYF	TRBD2	-	TRBV9	TRBJ2-5
TGCAGCGTTCATGACAGCTTACAAGCTTTCTTT	CSVHDSLQAFF	-	-	TRBV29-1	TRBJ1-1
TGTGCCACCAGCTCAGGGGGCGCCGGAAACACCATATATTTT	CATSSGGAGNTIYF	TRBD1	-	TRBV15	TRBJ1-3
TGTGCCAGCAGCTTACGAGGCGGACTAGCGGGGGATACATACAATGAGCAGTTCTTC	CASSLRGGLAGDTYNEQFF	TRBD2	-	TRBV7-2	TRBJ2-1
TGCAGCGCAAATCGGGAGGGCTCCTACGAGCAGTACTTC	CSANREGSYEQYF	TRBD2	-	TRBV29-1	TRBJ2-7
TGTGCCAGCAGTTTCGGTGGGACTTACTACGAGCAGTACTTC	CASSFGGTYYEQYF	-	-	TRBV27	TRBJ2-7
TGTGCCAGCAGCTCCACAGGGAACTATGGCTACACCTTC	CASSSTGNYGYTF	-	few	TRBV11-2	TRBJ1-2
TGTGCCAGCAGCTCAACCGGGACTAGCGGGGGGCTCAGCACAGATACGCAGTATTTT	CASSSTGTSGGLSTDTQYF	TRBD2	-	TRBV13	TRBJ2-3
TGTGCCAGCAGCCAAGGTATCAGAACTAATGAAAAACTGTTTTTT	CASSQGIRTNEKLFF	-	-	TRBV4-2	TRBJ1-4
TGTGCCACAGGGTTCGGCTACGAGCAGTACTTC	CATGFGYEQYF	-	-	TRBV5-4	TRBJ2-7
TGTGCTAGCAGCTTAGCACTAGCGGGAGGAACGAACACCGGGGAGCTGTTTTTT	CASSLALAGGTNTGELFF	TRBD2	-	TRBV7-7	TRBJ2-2
TGTGCCAGCAGCCGACCGGGACTACATTACAATGAGCAGTTCTTC	CASSRPGLHYNEQFF	TRBD2	-	TRBV5-4	TRBJ2-1
TGTGCCAGCAAAGGGGACAGGTTCTGGGAGCAGTACTTC	CASKGDRFWEQYF	-	-	TRBV21-1	TRBJ2-7
TGTGCCAGCACCTCCTCCTATGGCACAGATACGCAGTATTTT	CASTSSYGTDTQYF	-	-	TRBV6-5	TRBJ2-3
TGCGCCAGCAGCCAGGGCACAGGGAGTGGGTCAGCTTTCTTT	CASSQGTGSGSAFF	-	-	TRBV4-3	TRBJ1-1
TGTGCAACCGGGACAGGGAACCAGCCCCAGCATTTT	CATGTGNQPQHF	TRBD1	-	TRBV6-6	TRBJ1-5
TGTGCCAGCAGCTTCAGGGGGGAGACCCAGTACTTC	CASSFRGETQYF	TRBD1	-	TRBV11-2	TRBJ2-5
TGCGCCAGCAGCCAAGATCCCCCCGGGACAGGGACCGGGGAGCTGTTTTTT	CASSQDPPGTGTGELFF	TRBD1	-	TRBV4-3	TRBJ2-2
TGTGCCAGCAGCCAACCCGGGAACCCCAGATTAACCGGGGAGCTGTTTTTT	CASSQPGNPRLTGELFF	-	-	TRBV6-2/TRBV6-3	TRBJ2-2
TGTGCCAGCAGGATGGACAGGGGCACCTATGGCTACACCTTC	CASRMDRGTYGYTF	TRBD1	-	TRBV11-2	TRBJ1-2
TGTGCCAGTAGCCTCCTCCCGGGGGCGGTAGCGGGAGGTAACACCGGGGAGCTGTTTTTT	CASSLLPGAVAGGNTGELFF	TRBD2	-	TRBV19	TRBJ2-2
TGTGCCAGCAGCTTAGCGGGGGGCCCCCCGGCCGAGCAGTACTTC	CASSLAGGPPAEQYF	-	-	TRBV11-2	TRBJ2-7
TGCGCCAGCAGCCAAGGGCCCCTCGGGAGCGCGACCAATGAGCAGTTCTTC	CASSQGPLGSATNEQFF	-	once	TRBV4-3	TRBJ2-1
TGTGCCAGCAGTCTCGAGGAGGGGCGAGGAAACACCATATATTTT	CASSLEEGRGNTIYF	-	-	TRBV2	TRBJ1-3
TGCGCCAGCAGCTTACTCAACACCGGGGAGCTGTTTTTT	CASSLLNTGELFF	-	-	TRBV5-1	TRBJ2-2
TGTGCCAGTAGACGGGATCCCCCTGACTATGGCTACACCTTC	CASRRDPPDYGYTF	-	-	TRBV19	TRBJ1-2
TGTGCCAGCAGCTTGGAGTCCTATATTGATGGCTACACCTTC	CASSLESYIDGYTF	-	-	TRBV5-6	TRBJ1-2
TGTGCCAGCAGTCTAGGGGGGGAATGGGATGAAAAACTGTTTTTT	CASSLGGEWDEKLFF	-	few	TRBV28	TRBJ1-4
TGTGCCAGCAGACCCGGGACATCGAACACCGGGGAGCTGTTTTTT	CASRPGTSNTGELFF	-	-	TRBV5-4	TRBJ2-2
TGTGCCAGCTCACTACCACAGGGGATCGCTGAAGCTTTCTTT	CASSLPQGIAEAFF	TRBD1	-	TRBV18	TRBJ1-1
TGCGCCAGCAGGGAAACAGGGGGCGCATCAGAAAAACTGTTTTTT	CASRETGGASEKLFF	TRBD1	few	TRBV5-1	TRBJ1-4